These T cell receptor beta chains were read from a single sample in a study of blood T cells in healthy people across ages. TCRdb independently ran MiXCR on the 5' RACE reads; one entry per CDR3 protein. This sample has 650,000 to 700,000 distinct CDR3 sequences, with approximately 31% found just once. Sequenced material: blood. These receptors originate from an elderly woman in good health. The CDR3 runs from the conserved cysteine through the conserved F or W.

j_gene | v_gene | CDR3aa
TRBJ2-1 | TRBV27 | CASSFRRSEQFF
TRBJ2-5 | TRBV27 | CAGSSLLAGSFQETQYF
TRBJ1-1 | TRBV4-2 | CASSQGLQDMKNTEAFF
TRBJ2-5 | TRBV20-1 | CSASGLRRETQYF
TRBJ1-5 | TRBV5-1 | CASSPDRNQPQHF
TRBJ2-5 | TRBV5-1 | CASSLGARDQETQYF
TRBJ2-1 | TRBV9 | CASSAQTSGGFEQFF
TRBJ1-1 | TRBV29-1 | CSVGPGGANTEAFF
TRBJ2-7 | TRBV5-1 | CASSLFPGREEQYF
TRBJ1-4 | TRBV9 | CAGSVDRGHKNEKLFF
TRBJ1-5 | TRBV6-6 | CASSFTGGNQPQHF
TRBJ2-3 | TRBV5-1 | CASSIRAGVDTQYF
TRBJ1-1 | TRBV4-3 | CASSQQGTEAFF
TRBJ2-5 | TRBV25-1 | CASSEFRPEETQYF
TRBJ2-5 | TRBV5-1 | CASSLGRQQETQYF
TRBJ1-2 | TRBV20-1 | CSARDQYQDRANYGYTF